This TCR beta chain was profiled in a study of cytomegalovirus exposure and HLA in healthy donors. Whole-study results and caveats: Associated with cytomegalovirus, according to the listing, were around 160 TCR beta chains. In a later analysis, at a false discovery rate of 0.05, about 17,000 TCR beta sequences matched HLA alleles.

Comments on this clone: Antigen: not known.

Samples came from healthy bone marrow donors. Donors showed nominal health when sampled, although they likely had unrecorded immune exposures. The CDR3 length is 14 residues. V gave up 8 bases and J gave up 4 bases; unmatched junction bases: 9. From germline, CDR1 is MNHEY and CDR2 SMNVEV (reference sequence). PCR employed 60 Vbeta and 13 Jbeta primers. Measured with immunoSEQ multiplex PCR; TCRdb has only the in-frame clones, and not every one. The sample lists approximately 140,000 clones; roughly three quarters were seen once. What was sequenced was PBMCs. This TCR came from a woman in her sixties in good health and CMV-seronegative. The chain uses TRBV27 and TRBJ1-2; 8 nucleotides line up with TRBD1. CDR3 nucleotides: TGTGCCAGCCGACGGACAGGGAGATCCTATGGCTACACCTTC. Translating gives CASRRTGRSYGYTF.